The 22 T cell receptor beta chains listed next were all sequenced from one sample in a study of early T cells in non-severe SARS-CoV-2 infection. TCRdb called the 5' RACE reads again in MiXCR, with one record for every CDR3 protein. The sample contains some 67,000 distinct CDR3 sequences, roughly an eighth of which appear only once. Sequencing input: whole blood. The receptors were gathered from an adult who was a healthcare worker with PCR-confirmed SARS-CoV-2 infection or an uninfected control (not recorded which).

This sequence joins TRBV6-6 and TRBJ1-6, with D hard to call. Per germline, CDR1 MNHNY and CDR2 SVGAGI (reference sequence). The CDR3 loop spans 14 amino acids. V lost 0 bases and J 8 bases, leaving 8 bases between the germline ends. The CDR3 DNA reads as TGTGCCAGCAGTTACTCGATTTGGGATTCACCCCTCCACTTT. Protein product: CASSYSIWDSPLHF.

V is TRBV29-1 and J is TRBJ1-6; 7 nucleotides align to TRBD1. V dropped 4 bases and J dropped 9; count of bases not matched to a gene: 6. Per the germline V gene, CDR1 is SQVTM and CDR2 is ANQGSEA. The CDR3 sequence is 13 residues long. The DNA of the CDR3 is TGCAGCGTTGGAGAGACAGGGAGTTCACCCCTCCACTTT. This translates into CSVGETGSSPLHF.

The chain joins TRBV11-2 to TRBJ2-5; no clear D. There are 17 residues in the CDR3. V lost 5 bases, J lost 1 base, and 20 bases lay in between. CDR1 and CDR2 (germline): SGHAT, FQNNGV. Written as DNA, the CDR3 is TGTGCCAGCAGCATCAATGGGGAAGGGATGCGCCAAGAGACCCAGTACTTC. The encoded protein is CASSINGEGMRQETQYF.

This clonotype appeared a few times. The rearrangement links TRBV13 to TRBJ2-5, with D maybe TRBD2 (6 bases). The CDR3 extends over 14 amino acids. The V gene's germline CDR1 is PRHDT and CDR2 FYEKMQ (reference sequence). Trimming took 5 bases from V and 3 from J, leaving 13 bases between them. CDR3 region: CASSGRDFEETQYF. In DNA form, the CDR3 reads TGTGCCAGCAGCGGCCGGGACTTCGAAGAGACCCAGTACTTC.

This clonotype was counted a few times. The rearrangement joins TRBV29-1 to TRBJ2-1; TRBD1 matches 8 bases. This CDR3 has 14 residues. Germline-derived CDR1 and CDR2 are SQVTM and ANQGSEA. J lost 0 bases, V lost 6 bases, and 4 bases had no gene match. The CDR3 is CSVDRDRSYNEQFF. CDR3 nucleotides: TGCAGCGTGGACAGGGATCGCTCCTACAATGAGCAGTTCTTC.

This clonotype was picked up a small number of times. The chain uses TRBV7-2 and TRBJ2-3; possible D gene TRBD2, 5 bases. V shed 5 bases and J shed 7 bases, with 19 bases lying between them. The germline V gene encodes CDR1 SGHTA and CDR2 FQGNSA. This CDR3 spans 15 amino acids. CDR3 bases: TGTGCCAGCAGCCCAGCCCCTACTAGAATCCATACGCAGTATTTT. Encoded protein: CASSPAPTRIHTQYF.

The rearrangement joins TRBV11-3 to TRBJ2-1; D unclear. This CDR3 region has 13 residues. The V gene lost 5 bases and the J gene lost 7 bases, with 12 bases spanning the gap. Germline V gives CDR1 SGHNT, CDR2 YENEEA. The CDR3 DNA is TGTGCCAGCAGCGCTAATGAGGTGAATGAGCAGTTCTTC. Translation gives CASSANEVNEQFF.

The chain links TRBV19 to TRBJ1-4; D perhaps matches TRBD1 (6 bases). Germline V lookup: CDR1 LNHDA, CDR2 SQIVND (reference sequence). The V gene lost 4 bases and the J gene lost 0 bases, with 21 bases spanning the gap. This CDR3 has 19 residues. The CDR3 reads CASSTLWTDRSATNEKLFF. In nucleotides, the CDR3 is TGTGCCAGTAGTACTCTTTGGACAGATAGATCAGCAACTAATGAAAAACTGTTTTTT.

The J gene is TRBJ2-1, the V gene TRBV19, with 14 bases matching TRBD2. Per germline, CDR1 LNHDA and CDR2 SQIVND (reference sequence). This CDR3 spans 18 amino acids. Trimming removed 4 bases from V and 4 bases from J; junction bases left unmatched: 9. The CDR3 coding sequence is TGTGCCAGTAGTACAGCCGGGACTAGCGGGGGCTTGTACAATGAGCAGTTCTTC. As protein: CASSTAGTSGGLYNEQFF.

This clonotype came up many times. J is TRBJ2-5 and V is TRBV12-3 or TRBV12-4, with 9 nucleotides matching TRBD2. V lost 6 bases, J lost 2 bases, and 7 bases stayed unmatched. This CDR3 contains 15 residues. The CDR3 is CASSPLAGGQETQYF. In nucleotides, the CDR3 is TGTGCCAGCAGCCCTCTGGCGGGGGGGCAAGAGACCCAGTACTTC.

This clonotype showed up many times. This chain joins TRBV20-1 and TRBJ2-5; 7 bases line up with TRBD2. The trim removed 3 bases at V and 2 bases at J, leaving 15 bases unmatched. This CDR3 is 17 amino acids long. Germline loops: CDR1 DFQATT, CDR2 SNEGSKA (reference sequence). CDR3 in amino acids: CSARKGRLRAGQETQYF. DNA of the CDR3: TGCAGTGCTAGGAAGGGGCGGTTGAGAGCGGGACAAGAGACCCAGTACTTC.

Ten or more counts support this clonotype. The gene calls are TRBV7-9 and TRBJ2-2, with D unclear. Germline assignment: CDR1 SEHNR and CDR2 FQNEAQ (reference sequence). The CDR3 is made up of 12 amino acids. V gave up 4 bases and J gave up 3 bases, with 3 bases separating them. The CDR3 DNA reads TGTGCCAGCAGCTACGACACCGGGGAGCTGTTTTTT. It encodes CASSYDTGELFF.

This clonotype was counted ten times or more. The CDR3 coding sequence is TGCAGTGCTAGAGCCGGATACTACAGGGACGATGGGTTAAACACTGAAGCTTTCTTT. This encodes CSARAGYYRDDGLNTEAFF. The chain is built from TRBV20-1 and TRBJ1-1; tentative D call: TRBD1 (6 bases). Trimming stripped 1 base from V and 2 bases from J, with 26 bases between. Germline CDR1 reads DFQATT; CDR2 reads SNEGSKA (reference sequence). The CDR3 is 19 residues long.

The CDR3 is CASSSQIWRHQEYF. Written as DNA, the CDR3 is TGTGCCAGCAGTTCCCAGATATGGAGACACCAGGAGTACTTC. This chain uses TRBV12-3 or TRBV12-4 with TRBJ2-7; the D is unclear. Trimming shortened V by 4 bases and J by 11 bases, and 21 bases separated the two germline ends. The CDR3 extends over 14 amino acids.

This chain joins TRBV28 and TRBJ1-5; 8 positions match TRBD1. The CDR3 contains 14 residues. The V gene end was trimmed by 4 bases and the J gene end by 5 bases; junction bases not matched to a gene: 4. Germline loops: CDR1 MDHEN, CDR2 SYDVKM. CDR3 DNA sequence: TGTGCCAGCAGTTCGGCGGACAGGGATCAGCCCCAGCATTTT. Translation gives CASSSADRDQPQHF.

This clonotype showed up just a few times. V and J are TRBV5-1 and TRBJ2-1; 10 bases match TRBD1. The junction had 2 bases not matched to a gene; V was cut back by 0 bases and J by 8 bases. Germline CDR1 SGHRS, CDR2 YFSETQ. The CDR3 has 14 residues. CDR3 loop: CASSLAGTGDEQFF. The DNA of the CDR3 is TGCGCCAGCAGCTTGGCCGGGACAGGGGATGAGCAGTTCTTC.

This clonotype came up many times. The V gene is TRBV5-4, the J gene TRBJ1-1; tentative D call: TRBD1 (6 bases). Looked up from germline, CDR1 is SGHNT and CDR2 is YYREEE (reference sequence). V lost 0 bases and J lost 0, with 6 bases in between. This CDR3 is built from 14 residues. The CDR3 DNA sequence: TGTGCCAGCAGCTTGGGACAGGTGAACACTGAAGCTTTCTTT. Its translation: CASSLGQVNTEAFF.

The rearrangement links TRBV3-1 to TRBJ1-2; D perhaps matches TRBD1 (6 bases). Trimming pared 4 bases from V and 2 bases from J, leaving 14 bases between. In germline, CDR1 is LGHDT, CDR2 YNNKEL (reference sequence). There are 15 residues in the CDR3. CDR3 loop: CASSPNRVSNYGYTF. Written as DNA, the CDR3 is TGTGCCAGCAGCCCTAACAGGGTTTCCAACTATGGCTACACCTTC.

V and J are TRBV7-8 and TRBJ2-7; TRBD1 or TRBD2 may be the D gene (5 bases each). The V end lost 5 bases, the J end lost 3 bases, and 14 bases lay between the germline ends. From germline, CDR1 is SGHVS and CDR2 FQNEAQ. CDR3 length: 14 amino acids. The DNA of the CDR3 is TGTGCCAGCAGCGCCCGGGACGGATACTACGAGCAGTACTTC. Protein sequence: CASSARDGYYEQYF. The complete variable domain, with remaining parts taken from reference TRBV7-8 and TRBJ2-7, reads GAGVSQSPRYKVAKRGQDVALRCDPISGHVSLFWYQQALGQGPEFLTYFQNEAQLDKSGLPSDRFFAERPEGSVSTLKIQRTQQEDSAVYLCASSARDGYYEQYFGPGTRLTVT.

This clonotype was counted at least ten times. The V call is TRBV6-2 or TRBV6-3, the J call TRBJ1-2; no clear D gene. V lost 5 bases and J lost 8, with 21 bases in between. The CDR3 sequence is 15 residues long. Germline V CDR1 and CDR2: MNHEY, SVGEGT. CDR3 DNA sequence: TGTGCCAGCAGTACAACCCCTGACAAGGTTGAAGGCTACACCTTC. This encodes CASSTTPDKVEGYTF.

In its sample, this clonotype was seen a few times. V is TRBV6-5 and J is TRBJ2-7, with 9 nucleotides matching TRBD2. Germline values: CDR1 MNHEY, CDR2 SVGAGI. This CDR3 comprises 21 residues. Trimming at V came to 0 bases and at J to 0 bases, leaving 18 bases not matched to a gene. The CDR3 region is CASSYSRGIAGAFQSSYEQYF. CDR3 sequence (DNA): TGTGCCAGCAGTTACTCGAGGGGGATAGCGGGGGCTTTTCAGAGCTCCTACGAGCAGTACTTC.

This clonotype was detected ten times or more. V and J are TRBV30 and TRBJ2-1, with D unclear. The CDR3 has 11 amino acids. V lost 2 bases and J lost 5, with 4 bases in between. The germline V gene encodes CDR1 GTSNPN and CDR2 SVGIG (reference sequence). The CDR3 coding sequence is TGTGCCTGGAGTCAGAACAATGAGCAGTTCTTC. Residues: CAWSQNNEQFF.